The 14 T cell receptor beta chains listed next were all sequenced from one sample in a study of blood T cells in healthy people across ages. The use of a sample-barcoded 5' primer and a J-beta primer mix characterized a second PCR of about 7 to 12 cycles. One entry per CDR3 protein, called by TCRdb with MiXCR from the 5' RACE reads. The repertoire holds around 870,000 distinct CDR3 sequences, with under 35% as singletons. The sample taken for sequencing was blood. The receptors originated from an elderly woman in good health.

This clonotype was detected ten times or more. V gene TRBV27 combines with J gene TRBJ1-1, with D maybe TRBD1 (6 bases). Trimming took off 3 bases at V and 4 bases at J, with 9 bases between the two ends. CDR3 length: 13 residues. The germline CDR1 and CDR2 sequences are MNHEY and SMNVEV (reference sequence). CDR3 bases: TGTGCCAGCAGTTTCTCCAGGGGCACTGAAGCTTTCTTT. Its protein is CASSFSRGTEAFF.

This clonotype was observed many times. The rearrangement links TRBV4-3 to TRBJ2-1; 8 bases fit TRBD2. V was pared by 4 bases and J by 1 base, with 12 bases of the junction left unmatched. This CDR3 is 18 amino acids long. CDR1 is LGHNA and CDR2 is YSLEER in the germline V gene. The CDR3 spells CASSLKGGRGASYNEQFF. The CDR3 DNA reads TGCGCCAGCAGCCTAAAGGGGGGGCGGGGGGCTTCCTACAATGAGCAGTTCTTC.

This clonotype was seen at least ten times. The V and J genes are TRBV7-2 and TRBJ2-1; no reliable D call. The CDR3 is made up of 13 amino acids. The V gene's germline CDR1 is SGHTA and CDR2 FQGNSA. With 2 bases removed from V and 9 bases from J, the gap between germline ends came to 11 bases. The CDR3 bases are TGTGCCAGCAGCTTAACTGGACGGTTTGAGCAGTTCTTC. It translates to CASSLTGRFEQFF.

This clonotype was seen more than once but under ten times. A much larger clone sits a single nucleotide away, making a read error possible. The gene calls are TRBV5-1 and TRBJ2-5; no definite D call. The CDR3 has 13 residues. Germline CDR1 is SGHRS and CDR2 is YFSETQ. V was pared by 4 bases and J by 3 bases, with 10 bases between. The CDR3 is CASSTSPEETQYF. CDR3 coding DNA: TGCGCCAGCAGCACATCCCCAGAAGAGACCCAGTACTTC.

This clonotype appeared a few times. J is TRBJ1-1 and V is TRBV5-4; 9 bases map to TRBD1. V shed 2 bases and J 0 bases; nucleotides not matched to a gene: 5. Germline V gene data show CDR1 as SGHNT and CDR2 as YYREEE (reference sequence). The CDR3 loop spans 16 amino acids. CDR3 amino acids: CASSFDRGLVNTEAFF. The CDR3 nucleotides are TGTGCCAGCAGCTTCGACAGGGGGTTGGTGAACACTGAAGCTTTCTTT.

This clonotype was picked up a small number of times. The chain links TRBV7-2 to TRBJ2-7; D may be TRBD1 (5 bases). The CDR3 length is 13 residues. Trimming shortened V by 3 bases and J by 10 bases, and 16 bases separated the two germline ends. CDR1 and CDR2 (germline): SGHTA, FQGNSA. The CDR3 DNA reads as TGTGCCAGCAGCTTTCCCGTACAAGGGGCCCAGTACTTC. Its translation is CASSFPVQGAQYF.

The CDR3, as DNA: TGTGCCAGCAGTTATTGGGAGGGGGGGAGAATGAACACTGAAGCTTTCTTT. This codes for CASSYWEGGRMNTEAFF. This sequence joins TRBV6-2 or TRBV6-3 and TRBJ1-1; weak D call: TRBD1 (6 bases). There are 17 residues in the CDR3. Per germline, CDR1 MNHEY and CDR2 SVGEGT. V was cut by 3 bases and J by 0 bases, with 17 bases left in between.

V gene TRBV5-1 combines with J gene TRBJ1-6; D gene uncertain. CDR1 SGHRS and CDR2 YFSETQ come from the germline V gene. The CDR3 spans 15 residues. V lost 0 bases, J lost 10 bases, and 14 bases lay in between. The chain's CDR3 is CASSLDSVKRSPLHF. The CDR3 nucleotides read TGCGCCAGCAGCTTGGACTCGGTAAAGAGATCACCCCTCCACTTT. Variable domain in full (rest from reference TRBV5-1 and TRBJ1-6): KAGVTQTPRYLIKTRGQQVTLSCSPISGHRSVSWYQQTPGQGLQFLFEYFSETQRNKGNFPGRFSGRQFSNSRSEMNVSTLELGDSALYLCASSLDSVKRSPLHFGNGTRLTVT.

Details on this clonotype: Just one base apart from a much larger clone, this may be a read error. The V and J genes are TRBV20-1 and TRBJ1-2; 8 bases are a match to TRBD1. Germline lookup yields CDR1 DFQATT and CDR2 SNEGSKA (reference sequence). CDR3 size: 14 residues. The CDR3 loop is CSASPDRDSYGCTF. In nucleotides, the CDR3 is TGCAGTGCTAGTCCGGACAGGGACTCCTATGGCTGCACCTTC.

The chain carries TRBV6-2 or TRBV6-3 and TRBJ2-1; the match to TRBD2 covers 11 bases. The CDR3 runs 14 residues. The germline V gene has CDR1 MNHEY and CDR2 SVGEGT. V gave up 10 bases and J gave up 6 bases; unmatched junction bases: 8. The CDR3: CAISGLAAPNEQFF. CDR3 coding DNA: TGTGCCATTTCGGGACTAGCGGCCCCCAATGAGCAGTTCTTC.

This clonotype was counted ten times or more. This chain links TRBV5-1 with TRBJ2-5, with 10 bases that match TRBD2. The CDR3 extends over 15 amino acids. In germline, CDR1 is SGHRS, CDR2 YFSETQ. J gave up 3 bases and V 0 bases, and 2 bases lay outside the gene matches. CDR3 DNA sequence: TGCGCCAGCAGCTTGGCACTAGCGGGGAAAGAGACCCAGTACTTC. Protein product: CASSLALAGKETQYF.

V is TRBV20-1 and J is TRBJ2-5; no firm D call. Trimming took 4 bases from V and 0 from J, leaving 6 bases between them. There are 12 residues in the CDR3. Per germline, CDR1 DFQATT and CDR2 SNEGSKA (reference sequence). CDR3 nucleotide sequence: TGCAGTGCTATTGGCCACCAAGAGACCCAGTACTTC. It yields the protein CSAIGHQETQYF.

V usage is TRBV5-1 and J usage is TRBJ1-1, with D possibly being TRBD1 (6 bases). This CDR3 has 15 amino acids. CDR1 and CDR2 from the germline V gene are SGHRS and YFSETQ. V was clipped by 0 bases and J by 0 bases, with 9 bases between them. The CDR3 loop reads CASSLGDTVNTEAFF. Here the CDR3 DNA reads TGCGCCAGCAGCTTGGGGGACACAGTGAACACTGAAGCTTTCTTT.

This clonotype was counted ten times or more. The V call is TRBV5-1, the J call TRBJ1-1, with a tentative D call TRBD1 (5 bases). The CDR3 totals 15 residues. V was trimmed by 0 bases and J by 3 bases, leaving 12 bases between them. In germline, CDR1 is SGHRS, CDR2 YFSETQ. CDR3 amino acids: CASSLGGVADTEAFF. The DNA of the CDR3 is TGCGCCAGCAGCTTGGGAGGGGTGGCAGACACTGAAGCTTTCTTT.